This TCR beta chain originates from a study of Graves' ophthalmopathy and Graves' hyperthyroidism. RNA transcripts served as template for amplifying TCR beta CDR3 sequences. HTBI primers served in a first-round RT-PCR, which a second-round multiplex PCR followed. TCRdb reanalysed the multiplex PCR reads using MiXCR and keeps one entry per CDR3 protein. The sample yields about 500,000 distinct CDR3 sequences, just under 40% seen once. This clonotype was observed a single time. Its antigen remains unidentified. The CDR3 totals 16 residues. V was cut by 0 bases and J by 8 bases, with 14 bases left in between. Germline V gene lookup returns CDR1 MGHRA and CDR2 YSYEKL. Hyperthyroidism patients, all newly diagnosed, had under 2 months' duration and ages of 18 to 65. Study conclusions and caveats: The model predicted progression of ophthalmopathy with a sensitivity of 60% to 71%, and its specificity was about 72%. Among expanded thyroid clonotypes above 0.001 frequency, most also occurred in blood.

J is TRBJ1-6 and V is TRBV4-1; D is perhaps TRBD1 (6 bases). The TCR sequence derives from an adult man with Graves' hyperthyroidism. The material sequenced was peripheral blood or thyroid tissue (not recorded which). CDR3 region: CASSQDFGGAYSPLHF. In DNA form, the CDR3 reads TGCGCCAGCAGCCAAGATTTCGGGGGGGCGTATTCACCCCTCCACTTT.